Shown below are 24 T cell receptor beta chains from a single sample sequenced in a study of cytomegalovirus exposure and HLA in healthy donors. It was with 60 Vbeta and 13 Jbeta primers that the PCR ran. Using immunoSEQ multiplex PCR, the repertoire was profiled, and TCRdb retains in-frame clones only, with some absent. The sample contains around 150,000 clones, 65% to 90% of which appear only once. The specimen sequenced was PBMCs. These receptors originate from a man in his fifties in good health and CMV-seropositive.

This clone was recorded only once. The chain recombines TRBV7-2 with TRBJ2-1, with 8 bases aligning to TRBD2. Germline V gene sequence: CDR1 SGHTA, CDR2 FQGNSA. This CDR3 has 19 residues. Trimming cost V 1 base and J 2 bases; bases outside gene matches: 13. The CDR3 protein is CASSLEWRGASGTYNEQFF. CDR3 nucleotide sequence: TGTGCCAGCAGCTTAGAGTGGCGGGGGGCCTCCGGAACCTACAATGAGCAGTTCTTC. Variable domain in full (rest from reference TRBV7-2 and TRBJ2-1): GAGVSQSPSNKVTEKGKDVELRCDPISGHTALYWYRQSLGQGLEFLIYFQGNSAPDKSGLPSDRFSAERTGGSVSTLTIQRTQQEDSAVYLCASSLEWRGASGTYNEQFFGPGTRLTVL.

J is TRBJ1-5 and V is TRBV7-3; the match to TRBD1 covers 8 bases. After removal of 2 bases from V and 3 bases from J, the junction contained 18 bases not matched to a gene. The germline V gene has CDR1 SGHTA and CDR2 FQGTGA. The CDR3 consists of 20 residues. CDR3 residues: CASSLRVTGDRQGSNQPQHF. In DNA form, the CDR3 reads TGTGCCAGCAGCTTACGGGTTACAGGGGATCGACAGGGGTCCAATCAGCCCCAGCATTTT.

The chain links TRBV5-5 to TRBJ1-5; 7 bases match TRBD1. Trimming cost V 0 bases and J 7 bases; bases outside gene matches: 7. Germline values: CDR1 SGHKS, CDR2 YYEKEE (reference sequence). CDR3 length: 15 amino acids. The CDR3 spells CASSLEQGNWQPQHF. CDR3 nucleotides: TGTGCCAGCAGCTTGGAACAGGGGAACTGGCAGCCCCAGCATTTT. The full variable domain, completed using reference TRBV5-5 and TRBJ1-5, is DAGVTQSPTHLIKTRGQQVTLRCSPISGHKSVSWYQQVLGQGPQFIFQYYEKEERGRGNFPDRFSARQFPNYSSELNVNALLLGDSALYLCASSLEQGNWQPQHFGDGTRLSIL.

The gene calls are TRBV28 and TRBJ1-2; D remains unclear. V gave up 3 bases and J gave up 4 bases, with 9 bases separating them. The CDR3 loop spans 13 amino acids. Germline-derived CDR1 and CDR2 are MDHEN and SYDVKM. CDR3 amino acids: CASSLKSSYGYTF. CDR3 DNA sequence: TGTGCCAGCAGTTTGAAGAGCTCCTATGGCTACACCTTC.

A single count supports this clone. The CDR3 nucleotides read TGTGCCTGGGGGGACAGGGCATTGGACACTGAAGCTTTCTTT. This gives the protein CAWGDRALDTEAFF. The chain combines TRBV30 with TRBJ1-1, with TRBD1 matching 9 bases. Germline V gives CDR1 GTSNPN, CDR2 SVGIG (reference sequence). This CDR3 has 14 residues. Losses at the gene ends were 5 bases for V and 3 bases for J; bases not matched to a gene: 7.

This clone has only one observation. The rearrangement uses TRBV6-1 and TRBJ1-1; D remains ambiguous. The CDR3 has 12 amino acids. V was shortened by 6 bases and J by 6 bases, with 11 bases between the two germline ends. Germline-derived CDR1 and CDR2 are MNHNS and SASEGT. In DNA form, the CDR3 reads TGTGCCAGCAGCGGGGTTGGGTCTGAAGCTTTCTTT. This encodes CASSGVGSEAFF.

This chain joins TRBV5-4 and TRBJ1-1; TRBD1 matches at 7 bases. The CDR3 length is 16 residues. Unmatched junction bases numbered 10, after V lost 4 bases and J lost 1 base. The V gene's germline CDR1 is SGHNT and CDR2 YYREEE (reference sequence). The CDR3 region is CASSPSTRDRNTEAFF. In nucleotides, the CDR3 is TGTGCCAGCAGCCCCTCAACCCGGGACAGGAACACTGAAGCTTTCTTT.

This rearrangement joins TRBV19 to TRBJ1-2; perhaps TRBD1 as D (5 bases). Looked up from germline, CDR1 is LNHDA and CDR2 is SQIVND (reference sequence). The V end was cut by 3 bases, the J end by 4 bases, with 18 bases between. CDR3 size: 16 residues. The CDR3 loop is CASSIRLQGRVYGYTF. As DNA, the CDR3 is TGTGCCAGTAGTATTCGGCTTCAGGGAAGGGTCTATGGCTACACCTTC.

The chain recombines TRBV10-3 with TRBJ2-7; TRBD2 matches at 8 bases. Germline V gene data show CDR1 as ENHRY and CDR2 as SYGVKD. The CDR3 length is 15 residues. V shed 6 bases and J 0 bases; nucleotides not matched to a gene: 7. The chain's CDR3 is CAIRVLAGGSYEQYF. CDR3 nucleotides: TGTGCCATCAGGGTGCTAGCGGGTGGCTCCTACGAGCAGTACTTC.

The chain uses TRBV18 and TRBJ2-1, with TRBD2 matching over 9 bases. Germline CDR1 and CDR2: KGHSH and LQKENI. Trimming cost V 1 base and J 1 base; bases outside gene matches: 5. The CDR3 is 17 residues long. CDR3 sequence (DNA): TGTGCCAGCTCACCACGGCTAGCGGGGCTTTCCTACAATGAGCAGTTCTTC. It codes for CASSPRLAGLSYNEQFF.

This chain uses TRBV7-2 with TRBJ2-2; 7 bases align to TRBD2. Losses at the gene ends were 1 base for V and 4 bases for J; bases not matched to a gene: 6. Per the germline V gene, CDR1 is SGHTA and CDR2 is FQGNSA. The CDR3 spans 16 residues. The CDR3 DNA reads TGTGCCAGCAGCTTAGGTTTCGGGAGGTTCACCGGGGAGCTGTTTTTT. It is translated as CASSLGFGRFTGELFF.

This clone was seen only a few times. The chain has TRBV30 and TRBJ2-1; a weak D match, TRBD2 (5 bases). CDR3 length: 13 residues. The V and J ends lost 8 bases and 6 bases respectively, with 17 bases between them. Germline V gene lookup returns CDR1 GTSNPN and CDR2 SVGIG (reference sequence). The CDR3 sequence: CARGFSTPNEQFF. The CDR3 coding sequence is TGTGCCCGGGGATTTTCAACCCCCAATGAGCAGTTCTTC.

The chain couples TRBV19 to TRBJ1-1, with 7 bases aligning to TRBD1. Germline V lookup: CDR1 LNHDA, CDR2 SQIVND (reference sequence). The CDR3 spans 14 residues. The ends lost 1 base at V and 4 bases at J; junction bases unmatched: 3. This chain's CDR3 is CASSIGPGGTEAFF. Here the CDR3 DNA reads TGTGCCAGTAGTATAGGACCAGGGGGCACTGAAGCTTTCTTT. Based on the CDR3 plus reference TRBV19 and TRBJ1-1, the full variable domain is DGGITQSPKYLFRKEGQNVTLSCEQNLNHDAMYWYRQDPGQGLRLIYYSQIVNDFQKGDIAEGYSVSREKKESFPLTVTSAQKNPTAFYLCASSIGPGGTEAFFGQGTRLTVV.

The chain combines TRBV7-2 with TRBJ2-1; a possible D gene is TRBD2 (5 bases). Per the germline V gene, CDR1 is SGHTA and CDR2 is FQGNSA. Trimming shortened V by 2 bases and J by 8 bases, and 13 bases separated the two germline ends. The CDR3 is made up of 14 amino acids. The chain's CDR3 is CASSLSGNRDEQFF. CDR3 bases: TGTGCCAGCAGCTTATCGGGGAATAGGGATGAGCAGTTCTTC.

This sequence joins TRBV10-3 and TRBJ1-2, with 9 bases lining up with TRBD1. CDR1 ENHRY and CDR2 SYGVKD come from the germline V gene. V trimming: 0 bases; J trimming: 8 bases; junction bases outside the gene matches: 7. This CDR3 has 15 residues. The CDR3 nucleotides read TGTGCCATCAGTGAGTCGTTCGGGACAGGGATAGGCTACACCTTC. Its protein is CAISESFGTGIGYTF.

The CDR3 nucleotides are TGCAGCGTTGAGGAGGGGGCCCGGGGTGGCTACACCTTC. The encoded protein is CSVEEGARGGYTF. The chain joins TRBV29-1 to TRBJ1-2, with 7 positions matching TRBD1. V was pared by 3 bases and J by 7 bases, with 8 bases of the junction left unmatched. Germline CDR1 is SQVTM and CDR2 is ANQGSEA. This CDR3 has 13 amino acids.

This rearrangement joins TRBV21-1 to TRBJ1-1; whether TRBD1, the table's D call, matches the DNA was not checked. TRBV21-1 is marked as a pseudogene. The CDR3 loop spans 16 amino acids. This CDR3 reads CASSRKEGDRGQKAFF. DNA for the CDR3: TGTGCCAGCAGCCGCAAAGAGGGAGACAGGGGGCAGAAAGCTTTCTTT.

The chain joins TRBV7-2 to TRBJ2-5; 11 nucleotides align to TRBD2. Germline V gene data show CDR1 as SGHTA and CDR2 as FQGNSA. There are 16 residues in the CDR3. Trimming at V came to 5 bases and at J to 4 bases, leaving 9 bases not matched to a gene. In DNA, the CDR3 is TGTGCCAGCAGCCCAGGGGCCCTAGCGGGGGGAGAGACCCAGTACTTC. It yields the protein CASSPGALAGGETQYF.

CDR3 residues: CASTRLPNEKQFF. For the CDR3, the DNA is TGTGCCAGCACCCGACTGCCTAATGAGAAGCAGTTCTTC. The chain uses TRBV28 and TRBJ2-1, with unresolved D. The V end lost 7 bases, the J end lost 11 bases, and 18 bases lay between the germline ends. CDR1 and CDR2 (germline): MDHEN, SYDVKM. The length of the CDR3 is 13 residues. Looking up the rest from reference TRBV28 and TRBJ2-1 gives the full variable domain: DVKVTQSSRYLVKRTGEKVFLECVQDMDHENMFWYRQDPGLGLRLIYFSYDVKMKEKGDIPEGYSVSREKKERFSLILESASTNQTSMYLCASTRLPNEKQFFGPGTRLTVL.

The chain has TRBV19 and TRBJ2-2; TRBD1 aligns across 7 bases. With 5 bases clipped from V and 3 bases from J, the junction kept 6 bases outside the gene matches. The CDR3 consists of 15 residues. Per germline, CDR1 LNHDA and CDR2 SQIVND (reference sequence). The CDR3 spells CASSASTGYTGELFF. The CDR3 DNA reads as TGTGCCAGTAGTGCCTCGACAGGGTACACCGGGGAGCTGTTTTTT.

The chain employs TRBV16 and TRBJ2-7, with TRBD1 matching over 7 bases. CDR3 length: 13 residues. Trimming removed 2 bases from V and 6 bases from J; junction bases left unmatched: 4. The germline gives CDR1 KGHSY, CDR2 FQNENV. CDR3 sequence (DNA): TGTGCCAGCAGCCAAACCACAGGGGTCGAGCAGTACTTC. Protein: CASSQTTGVEQYF.

This clone was observed a single time. The V gene is TRBV5-1, the J gene TRBJ2-5, with D possibly being TRBD2 (5 bases). There are 14 residues in the CDR3. From germline, CDR1 is SGHRS and CDR2 YFSETQ. V dropped 4 bases and J dropped 5 bases, with 15 bases sitting between them. The CDR3 reads CASSPAGVRETQYF. The CDR3 nucleotides are TGCGCCAGCAGCCCCGCCGGGGTCCGGGAGACCCAGTACTTC.

The chain carries TRBV19 and TRBJ1-2; TRBD1 aligns across 9 bases. The CDR3 contains 16 residues. After removal of 3 bases from V and 2 bases from J, the junction contained 7 bases not matched to a gene. Germline values: CDR1 LNHDA, CDR2 SQIVND (reference sequence). In DNA, the CDR3 is TGTGCCAGTAGTATGAACCACAGGGGGCTAAACTATGGCTACACCTTC. Translated, it gives CASSMNHRGLNYGYTF.

J is TRBJ2-2 and V is TRBV28; TRBD1 matches at 9 bases. The germline V gene encodes CDR1 MDHEN and CDR2 SYDVKM. The CDR3 covers 16 residues. Trimming cost V 5 bases and J 6 bases; bases outside gene matches: 10. The CDR3 region has the DNA TGTGCCAGCAGTCCTTACAGGGGGCGCGGACCCGGGGAGCTGTTTTTT. This gives the protein CASSPYRGRGPGELFF.